Sequencing of this T cell receptor beta chain was carried out in a study of blood T cells in healthy people across ages. This clonotype occurred a few times. Together with a sample-barcoded 5' primer, a J-beta primer mix was included in a second PCR lasting 7 to 11 cycles. TCRdb redid the calling of the 5' RACE reads with MiXCR, one entry per CDR3 protein. Among fewer than 900,000 distinct CDR3 sequences listed, roughly 35% were seen once. The CDR3 totals 15 residues. Germline CDR1 and CDR2: KGHSY and FQNENV. V dropped 4 bases and J dropped 8; count of bases not matched to a gene: 7. Sequencing was done on a sample of blood. The clonotype originates from a man aged 18-30 years in good health. The chain recombines TRBV16 with TRBJ1-4, with 10 bases aligning to TRBD1. The CDR3 DNA is TGTGCCAGCAGCCCCTGGACAGGGGGAAGAGAAAAACTGTTTTTT. This gives the protein CASSPWTGGREKLFF. The full variable domain, completed using reference TRBV16 and TRBJ1-4, is GEEVAQTPKHLVRGEGQKAKLYCAPIKGHSYVFWYQQVLKNEFKFLISFQNENVFDETGMPKERFSAKCLPNSPCSLEIQATKLEDSAVYFCASSPWTGGREKLFFGSGTQLSVL.